This T cell receptor (beta chain) was sequenced in a study of T cell repertoires in cytomegalovirus infection. General study findings and limits: Dominating the ex vivo response were TCR beta clonotypes that were CMV-specific and HLA-C-restricted.

Notes on this clonotype: Its matching antigen is unknown.

This CDR3 is built from 14 residues. Germline values: CDR1 MNHNS, CDR2 SASEGT. V dropped 6 bases and J dropped 6; count of bases not matched to a gene: 9. MiXCR was run by TCRdb on the reads, yielding one entry per CDR3 protein. Here the sample spans some 940,000 distinct CDR3 sequences, roughly 31% being singletons. The TCR sequence derives from a human donor in good health (CMV status not recorded). Some clones in this sample may be carry-over from other donors' samples. The chain is built from TRBV6-1 and TRBJ1-1; 8 nucleotides line up with TRBD1. Material: cultured CD8+ T cells from PBMCs, obtained from culture after CMV antigen stimulation. CDR3 bases: TGTGCCAGCAGGCGGACAGGGATTGGCGCTGAAGCTTTCTTT. This sequence encodes CASRRTGIGAEAFF.